This record concerns one T cell receptor (beta chain) sequence. The sample originates from a study of cytomegalovirus exposure and HLA in healthy donors. Germline CDR1 MNHEY, CDR2 SMNVEV (reference sequence). V was clipped by 5 bases and J by 5 bases, with 15 bases between them. The CDR3 spans 14 residues. The method was immunoSEQ multiplex PCR; TCRdb's version includes in-frame clones alone and lacks a portion of them. The data show approximately 200,000 clones, more than 65% seen once. Sequences were obtained from PBMCs. This chain links TRBV27 with TRBJ1-1; TRBD1 is a possible D gene (6 bases). The sequence came from a woman in her 30s in good health and CMV-seropositive. The CDR3 nucleotides are TGTGCCAGCAGTATCGGGGGGCTAAGGACTGAAGCTTTCTTT. It specifies CASSIGGLRTEAFF.